This T cell receptor (beta chain) was captured in a study of T cells after posttransplantation cyclophosphamide. Study findings and constraints: Tissue-infiltrating T cells from skin or gut overlapped little with blood T cells. Recipient CMV seropositivity and CMV reactivation strongly tracked TRB clonality.

A remark on this clone: What it recognizes is unknown.

Generated by immunoSEQ multiplex PCR, the TCRdb table keeps only in-frame clones and is missing some. The sample holds some 22,000 clones, roughly 88% seen once. The sequence came from a woman aged 55-70 years with a blood cancer, CMV-positive, and with a related stem cell donor. The sequencing input was PBMCs.

The CDR3 sequence: CASTPEGQVNEKLFF. The CDR3 DNA reads TGTGCCAGCACCCCGGAGGGACAGGTCAATGAAAAACTGTTTTTT. This chain connects TRBV2 to TRBJ1-4; 8 nucleotides match TRBD1. The CDR3 loop spans 15 amino acids. The V gene end was trimmed by 7 bases and the J gene end by 5 bases; junction bases not matched to a gene: 9. CDR1 is SNHLY and CDR2 is FYNNEI in the germline V gene. The complete variable domain, with remaining parts taken from reference TRBV2 and TRBJ1-4, reads EPEVTQTPSHQVTQMGQEVILRCVPISNHLYFYWYRQILGQKVEFLVSFYNNEISEKSEIFDDQFSVERPDGSNFTLKIRSTKLEDSAMYFCASTPEGQVNEKLFFGSGTQLSVL.